This T cell receptor (beta chain) was obtained from a study of shared clonotypes between healthy human individuals. Broader study findings: Non-shared clonotypes showed lower generation probabilities than clonotypes common to all four donors. Only blood underwent sampling, and tissue repertoires likely differ.

This CDR3 contains 14 residues. V was cut by 5 bases and J by 1 base, with 11 bases left in between. In germline, CDR1 is MDHEN, CDR2 SYDVKM. As concerns this clone: Its antigen is as yet unknown.

Profiling relied on immunoSEQ multiplex PCR, and the TCRdb table lists in-frame clones only, not all of them. The sample includes nearly 600,000 clones, roughly 96% of them seen just once. In the naive CD8 group, cells lacked CD45RO and were positively selected for CCR7, so terminally differentiated effector memory CD45RA+ cells were left out. Recent acute infections and vaccinations were absent in the healthy HIV-negative adult donors. Those who donated, Caucasian adults without exception, all lived in Nashville, Tennessee. The chain uses TRBV28 and TRBJ1-1; D is unclear. The TCR originated in a woman aged 30 to 39 in good health. Sequencing was performed on naive CD8+ T cells sorted from blood. Here the CDR3 DNA reads TGTGCCAGCAGTGCCTTTAAAAGGAACACTGAAGCTTTCTTT. Its protein is CASSAFKRNTEAFF.